These 31 T cell receptor beta chains were all obtained from the same sample, sequenced in a study of TIL therapy for anti-PD-1-resistant metastatic lung cancer. Sequencing used immunoSEQ v3. Using immunoSEQ multiplex PCR, the repertoire was profiled, and TCRdb retains in-frame clones only, with some absent. The sample contains roughly 16,000 clones, roughly 72% of which appear only once. Time point specified: pre-treatment sample, taken before nivolumab and TIL therapy. This material consisted of blood, taken at baseline. Receptors were obtained from a person aged 25 to 79 with non-small cell lung cancer.

This chain joins TRBV7-9 and TRBJ2-5; no reliable D call. Trimming left V 1 base short and J 5 bases short, with 11 bases between. Germline CDR1 is SEHNR and CDR2 is FQNEAQ (reference sequence). The CDR3 covers 14 residues. The CDR3 sequence: CASSLGHDGETQYF. The CDR3 DNA sequence: TGTGCCAGCAGCTTAGGTCATGATGGCGAGACCCAGTACTTC.

J is TRBJ2-7 and V is TRBV6-6; 8 nucleotides align to TRBD2. Germline assignment: CDR1 MNHNY and CDR2 SVGAGI (reference sequence). This CDR3 contains 14 residues. The ends lost 7 bases at V and 6 bases at J; junction bases unmatched: 11. CDR3 coding DNA: TGTGCCAGCACGGCTAGCGGGCCCCACTCCGAGCAGTACTTC. Protein: CASTASGPHSEQYF.

The genes are TRBV27 and TRBJ1-5; D possibly corresponds to TRBD1 (5 bases). V shed 3 bases and J shed 1 base, with 16 bases lying between them. The CDR3 runs to 17 residues. Germline V gene sequence: CDR1 MNHEY, CDR2 SMNVEV (reference sequence). The CDR3 region is CASSFLFSRDSNQPQHF. CDR3 bases: TGTGCCAGCAGTTTCCTTTTCTCCCGGGACAGCAATCAGCCCCAGCATTTT.

Turning to this clone: The sample holds other DNA sequences that translate to the same CDR3. This rearrangement joins TRBV5-1 to TRBJ1-1; D not certain. This CDR3 has 13 amino acids. Germline CDR1 and CDR2: SGHRS and YFSETQ. The V end lost 6 bases, the J end lost 1 base, and 10 bases lay between the germline ends. CDR3 in amino acids: CASTWTANTEAFF. The CDR3 DNA follows: TGCGCCAGCACCTGGACTGCGAACACTGAAGCTTTCTTT.

The rearrangement uses TRBV6-1 and TRBJ1-6; D possibly corresponds to TRBD1 (6 bases). Germline values: CDR1 MNHNS, CDR2 SASEGT. This CDR3 is 14 amino acids long. V dropped 4 bases and J dropped 8 bases, with 12 bases sitting between them. The CDR3 DNA reads TGTGCCAGCAGTGCCAGGGGTGGCGATTCACCCCTCCACTTT. Translated, it gives CASSARGGDSPLHF.

The chain is built from TRBV7-2 and TRBJ2-3; 7 bases are shared with TRBD2. Trimming removed 5 bases from V and 1 base from J; junction bases left unmatched: 12. Germline-derived CDR1 and CDR2 are SGHTA and FQGNSA. This CDR3 has 17 residues. For the CDR3, the DNA is TGTGCCAGCAGCCTCGAGGCGCGGGGGATGGGCACAGATACGCAGTATTTT. This sequence encodes CASSLEARGMGTDTQYF.

The chain is built from TRBV7-9 and TRBJ1-2; D possibly corresponds to TRBD1 (6 bases). Germline V gene lookup returns CDR1 SEHNR and CDR2 FQNEAQ (reference sequence). This CDR3 has 17 amino acids. The V and J ends lost 4 bases and 5 bases respectively, with 23 bases between them. This chain's CDR3 is CASSSTSRTDPGYGYTF. In DNA, the CDR3 is TGTGCCAGCAGCTCAACCTCCAGGACAGACCCGGGGTATGGCTACACCTTC.

This rearrangement joins TRBV7-9 to TRBJ1-4; no clear D. V lost 2 bases and J 8 bases, leaving 15 bases between the germline ends. This CDR3 has 15 amino acids. Germline CDR1 and CDR2: SEHNR and FQNEAQ (reference sequence). The CDR3 reads CASSLKGFLGEKLFF. In DNA form, the CDR3 reads TGTGCCAGCAGCTTAAAAGGGTTCTTGGGAGAAAAACTGTTTTTT. The full variable domain, in which reference TRBV7-9 and TRBJ1-4 provide the parts outside the CDR3, is DTGVSQNPRHKITKRGQNVTFRCDPISEHNRLYWYRQTLGQGPEFLTYFQNEAQLEKSRLLSDRFSAERPKGSFSTLEIQRTEQGDSAMYLCASSLKGFLGEKLFFGSGTQLSVL.

The chain links TRBV30 to TRBJ2-1; 8 nucleotides align to TRBD2. The CDR3 consists of 16 residues. V lost 3 bases, J lost 5 bases, and 12 bases stayed unmatched. The germline CDR1 and CDR2 sequences are GTSNPN and SVGIG (reference sequence). CDR3 in amino acids: CAWRDFTGTRNNEQFF. The CDR3 DNA follows: TGTGCCTGGAGGGATTTCACCGGGACTAGAAACAATGAGCAGTTCTTC.

This clone has only one observation. The rearrangement uses TRBV10-3 and TRBJ1-3; no reliable D call. The CDR3 spans 18 residues. Deletions cut 2 bases from V and 2 bases from J, with 19 bases between. In germline, CDR1 is ENHRY, CDR2 SYGVKD. The chain's CDR3 is CAISEERGEIFPGNTIYF. The CDR3 nucleotides read TGTGCCATCAGTGAGGAGCGAGGCGAAATCTTCCCTGGAAACACCATATATTTT.

The chain uses TRBV6-5 and TRBJ2-6, with D uncertain. The CDR3 totals 15 residues. V was shortened by 2 bases and J by 0 bases, with 5 bases between the two germline ends. Germline CDR1 and CDR2: MNHEY and SVGAGI. Here the CDR3 DNA reads TGTGCCAGCAGTTACCGGAGCTCTGGGGCCAACGTCCTGACTTTC. This encodes CASSYRSSGANVLTF.

The chain combines TRBV21-1 with TRBJ2-2. TRBV21-1 is classified as a pseudogene. The CDR3 covers 12 residues. The CDR3 DNA follows: TGTGCCAGCAGCGGGAACACCGGGGAGCTGTTTTTT. It is translated as CASSGNTGELFF.

The chain couples TRBV10-2 to TRBJ1-2; no firm D call. The V gene's germline CDR1 is WSHSY and CDR2 SAAADI. The CDR3 extends over 15 amino acids. Trimming took off 3 bases at V and 0 bases at J, with 11 bases between the two ends. In nucleotides, the CDR3 is TGCGCCAGCAGTGAAAAAAGGGTTCCTAACTATGGCTACACCTTC. Translated, it gives CASSEKRVPNYGYTF.

The V and J genes are TRBV4-1 and TRBJ2-7, with a possible D match to TRBD1 (7 bases). Trimming shortened V by 1 base and J by 3 bases, and 16 bases separated the two germline ends. This CDR3 is built from 16 residues. Germline-derived CDR1 and CDR2 are MGHRA and YSYEKL. CDR3 DNA sequence: TGCGCCAGCAGCCAAGGACGGCAGGGGGGAAACTACGAGCAGTACTTC. Amino acids: CASSQGRQGGNYEQYF.

The chain uses TRBV6-5 and TRBJ2-3, with a possible D match to TRBD2 (6 bases). This CDR3 is 13 amino acids long. Trimming took off 4 bases at V and 6 bases at J, with 11 bases between the two ends. CDR1 and CDR2 (germline): MNHEY, SVGAGI. The CDR3 region has the DNA TGTGCCAGCAGTTCCCCTGGGGGGGATACGCAGTATTTT. As protein: CASSSPGGDTQYF.

The chain has TRBV7-6 and TRBJ2-3; 16 bases are a match to TRBD2. CDR1 and CDR2 (germline): SGHVS, FNYEAQ. CDR3 length equals 18 residues. J gave up 0 bases and V 3 bases, and 3 bases lay outside the gene matches. The CDR3 loop reads CASSFGTSGGASTDTQYF. The CDR3 bases are TGTGCCAGCAGCTTCGGGACTAGCGGGGGGGCTAGCACAGATACGCAGTATTTT.

The V call is TRBV9, the J call TRBJ1-2; no firm D call. There are 12 residues in the CDR3. The V gene's germline CDR1 is SGDLS and CDR2 YYNGEE. V was pared by 3 bases and J by 7 bases, with 10 bases between. The CDR3 here is CASSGPAVGYTF. In DNA form, the CDR3 reads TGTGCCAGCAGCGGCCCGGCCGTTGGCTACACCTTC.

This clone showed up just once. J is TRBJ1-2 and V is TRBV7-9, with a weak D call TRBD1 (5 bases). Germline V CDR1 and CDR2: SEHNR, FQNEAQ (reference sequence). V lost 3 bases, J lost 6 bases, and 14 bases lay in between. The CDR3 extends over 14 amino acids. This chain's CDR3 is CASSFHDRRNGYTF. The DNA of the CDR3 is TGTGCCAGCAGCTTCCACGACAGACGCAATGGCTACACCTTC.

The chain combines TRBV2 with TRBJ1-1; D is unclear. V lost 1 base and J lost 5, with 14 bases in between. Germline CDR1 reads SNHLY; CDR2 reads FYNNEI. The CDR3 consists of 15 residues. This CDR3 reads CASSEEAPMVTEAFF. CDR3 nucleotides: TGTGCCAGCAGTGAAGAGGCCCCCATGGTGACTGAAGCTTTCTTT.

The CDR3 region is CASSRWARDTEAFF. The CDR3 DNA follows: TGTGCCAGTAGTCGGTGGGCGAGGGACACTGAAGCTTTCTTT. The chain uses TRBV19 and TRBJ1-1; D is ambiguous. Germline CDR1 reads LNHDA; CDR2 reads SQIVND (reference sequence). Trimming left V 5 bases short and J 3 bases short, with 13 bases between. The CDR3 consists of 14 residues.

J is TRBJ2-1 and V is TRBV1; no check of the table's D call, TRBD2, against the DNA was made. TRBV1 is a recognized pseudogene. The CDR3 has 13 residues. The CDR3 DNA reads TGCACCAGCAGCCGACTACAGAGGAATGAGCAGTTCTTC. Amino acids: CTSSRLQRNEQFF.

This sequence joins TRBV11-1 and TRBJ2-1; maybe TRBD2 (6 bases). CDR1 is SGHAT and CDR2 is FQDESV in the germline V gene (reference sequence). V was cut by 2 bases and J by 0 bases, with 8 bases left in between. This CDR3 has 15 amino acids. The CDR3 DNA follows: TGTGCCAGCAGCTTAATCGGGAGCTCCTACAATGAGCAGTTCTTC. The encoded protein is CASSLIGSSYNEQFF.

V is TRBV13 and J is TRBJ1-4; a weak D match, TRBD1 (5 bases). V gave up 5 bases and J gave up 1 base, with 8 bases separating them. CDR1 and CDR2 from the germline V gene are PRHDT and FYEKMQ (reference sequence). This CDR3 spans 14 amino acids. The CDR3 DNA reads TGTGCCAGCAGCCTGGGGGGAACTAATGAAAAACTGTTTTTT. This gives the protein CASSLGGTNEKLFF. Complete variable domain (other parts from reference TRBV13 and TRBJ1-4): AAGVIQSPRHLIKEKRETATLKCYPIPRHDTVYWYQQGPGQDPQFLISFYEKMQSDKGSIPDRFSAQQFSDYHSELNMSSLELGDSALYFCASSLGGTNEKLFFGSGTQLSVL.

This clone was observed once. The chain joins TRBV11-3 to TRBJ2-2; 10 nucleotides match TRBD1. Germline loops: CDR1 SGHNT, CDR2 YENEEA. V lost 6 bases and J lost 7; bases outside the gene matches: 8. This CDR3 is built from 15 residues. CDR3 bases: TGTGCCAGCAGTCCACAGGGACAGGGGAACGGGGAGCTGTTTTTT. This translates into CASSPQGQGNGELFF.

This chain connects TRBV5-1 to TRBJ2-1; D gene ambiguous. CDR1 and CDR2 (germline): SGHRS, YFSETQ. The V and J ends lost 5 bases and 7 bases respectively, with 10 bases between them. The CDR3 has 12 amino acids. CDR3 amino acids: CASRNSYNEQFF. The CDR3 DNA reads TGCGCCAGCAGAAATTCTTATAATGAGCAGTTCTTC.

The chain couples TRBV7-2 to TRBJ2-5; D not resolved. With the DNA end fitting TRBJ2-7 better, the J assignment may be wrong. The CDR3 runs 16 residues. Germline CDR1 SGHTA, CDR2 FQGNSA. The CDR3 coding sequence is TGTGCCAGCAGCCCAATGGGCCTCAGGAGCTCCTACGAGCAGTACTTC. Translating gives CASSPMGLRSSYEQYF.

The J gene is TRBJ2-4, the V gene TRBV5-4, with 15 bases that match TRBD2. There are 16 residues in the CDR3. Germline V CDR1 and CDR2: SGHNT, YYREEE (reference sequence). V lost 3 bases to trimming and J lost 8 bases; unmatched junction nucleotides: 6. The CDR3 DNA follows: TGTGCCAGCAGCTCGGGACTAGCGGGGGGATCGGACATTCAGTACTTC. It translates to CASSSGLAGGSDIQYF.

The chain carries TRBV5-1 and TRBJ2-5; 9 nucleotides line up with TRBD1. Trimming removed 4 bases from V and 7 bases from J; junction bases left unmatched: 11. The V gene's germline CDR1 is SGHRS and CDR2 YFSETQ. The CDR3 consists of 15 residues. The CDR3 loop is CASSVSGTGYGTQYF. CDR3 sequence (DNA): TGCGCCAGCAGCGTTTCCGGGACAGGGTATGGGACCCAGTACTTC.

This clone appeared a single time. The chain combines TRBV13 with TRBJ2-1; the match to TRBD2 covers 10 bases. J lost 7 bases, V lost 5 bases, and 8 bases had no gene match. Per germline, CDR1 PRHDT and CDR2 FYEKMQ (reference sequence). This CDR3 comprises 15 residues. CDR3 in amino acids: CASSPGTSAHNEQFF. CDR3 in DNA: TGTGCCAGCAGCCCCGGGACTAGCGCCCATAATGAGCAGTTCTTC.

V gene TRBV5-4 combines with J gene TRBJ1-2, with TRBD1 as a possible D gene (5 bases). Germline V gives CDR1 SGHNT, CDR2 YYREEE (reference sequence). This CDR3 is 14 amino acids long. Trimming shortened V by 0 bases and J by 6 bases, and 12 bases separated the two germline ends. Written as DNA, the CDR3 is TGTGCCAGCAGCTTGGCGGCAGGGTTCGATGGCTACACCTTC. Translated: CASSLAAGFDGYTF.

The rearrangement links TRBV19 to TRBJ1-1; tentative D call: TRBD1 (6 bases). CDR1 LNHDA and CDR2 SQIVND come from the germline V gene (reference sequence). This CDR3 contains 16 residues. The germline V and J ends were trimmed by 3 bases and 1 base, with 15 bases remaining between them. As DNA, the CDR3 is TGTGCCAGTAGTATCTTATCAGGGGCGAAGAACACTGAAGCTTTCTTT. It codes for CASSILSGAKNTEAFF.